Presented here are 27 T cell receptor beta chains from one specimen sequenced in a study of beta chain features in type 1 diabetes. Reverse transcribing all isolated RNA meant expressed TCRB transcripts were sequenced. Sequencing was performed with immunoSEQ multiplex PCR; in TCRdb, only in-frame clones are kept and a portion is missing. The sample gives more than 300,000 clones, 8% of which show up once; around 0.45% is in the top ten. Input material: central memory CD4+ T cells from blood. The receptors come from a woman aged 18-35 years in good health.

This clone was detected only a few times. The chain recombines TRBV7-2 with TRBJ2-5, with TRBD1 as a possible D gene (5 bases). CDR3 length: 14 amino acids. V was shortened by 4 bases and J by 2 bases, with 11 bases between the two germline ends. From germline, CDR1 is SGHTA and CDR2 FQGNSA. The DNA of the CDR3 is TGTGCCAGCAGCTCGCAGGGTGGTCAAGAGACCCAGTACTTC. Protein: CASSSQGGQETQYF.

This clone came up many times. CDR3 DNA: TGTGCCAGCATCCCGTCGAACGGGAGGGTAGATACGCAGTATTTT. It yields the protein CASIPSNGRVDTQYF. The V and J genes are TRBV28 and TRBJ2-3; 8 bases agree with TRBD2. Germline CDR1 MDHEN, CDR2 SYDVKM. This CDR3 has 15 residues. V trimming: 7 bases; J trimming: 5 bases; junction bases outside the gene matches: 11.

The chain employs TRBV7-2 and TRBJ1-3, with D possibly being TRBD1 (5 bases). The germline V gene encodes CDR1 SGHTA and CDR2 FQGNSA. There are 15 residues in the CDR3. The V end lost 4 bases, the J end lost 4 bases, and 14 bases lay between the germline ends. The CDR3 nucleotides are TGTGCCAGCAGCTCCAGGGTAGCTTCGGGAAACACCATATATTTT. Translating it yields CASSSRVASGNTIYF.

This clone came up many times. The genes are TRBV2 and TRBJ2-1; D unresolved. CDR1 is SNHLY, CDR2 FYNNEI, per germline. The CDR3 spans 14 residues. V was shortened by 4 bases and J by 8 bases, with 15 bases between the two germline ends. As DNA, the CDR3 is TGTGCCAGCAGTGTCGGAAAAGGCGGATATGAGCAGTTCTTC. It is translated as CASSVGKGGYEQFF.

This clone was seen only a few times. The chain employs TRBV5-1 and TRBJ2-5; D uncertain. Trimming removed 3 bases at V and 2 bases at J, with 8 bases between. The CDR3 is 13 amino acids. CDR1 SGHRS and CDR2 YFSETQ come from the germline V gene. Here the CDR3 reads CASSSGPQETQYF. In DNA, the CDR3 is TGCGCCAGCAGCTCGGGCCCTCAAGAGACCCAGTACTTC.

V usage is TRBV4-2 and J usage is TRBJ2-3; 14 bases agree with TRBD2. V lost 3 bases to trimming and J lost 2 bases; unmatched junction nucleotides: 10. The CDR3 runs to 19 residues. Germline V gene sequence: CDR1 LGHNA, CDR2 YNFKEQ. The CDR3 is CASSHTIGLAGGYTDTQYF. The CDR3 DNA sequence: TGTGCCAGCAGCCACACCATCGGACTAGCGGGAGGCTACACAGATACGCAGTATTTT.

The chain joins TRBV5-6 to TRBJ2-3; either TRBD1 or TRBD2 may supply D (5 bases each). The length of the CDR3 is 12 residues. The V gene lost 5 bases and the J gene lost 5 bases, with 9 bases spanning the gap. Germline V CDR1 and CDR2: SGHDT, YYEEEE. The CDR3 region is CASRRGGDTQYF. CDR3 bases: TGTGCCAGCAGACGGGGCGGAGATACGCAGTATTTT.

In its sample, this clone was seen many times. The germline gene is not matched at one end of the junction; a read error may be the cause. The chain links TRBV10-3 to TRBJ2-5, with 9 bases fitting TRBD1. Per germline, CDR1 ENHRY and CDR2 SYGVKD. The CDR3 length is 14 residues. DNA for the CDR3: TGTGCCAGCAGTCTACAGGGGGCGGGGGAGACCCAGTACTTC. Amino acid sequence: CASSLQGAGETQYF.

The chain joins TRBV14 to TRBJ2-1; D is unresolved. The V end was cut by 4 bases, the J end by 0 bases, with 19 bases between. This CDR3 has 18 amino acids. Looked up from germline, CDR1 is SGHDN and CDR2 is FVKESK. The CDR3 DNA reads as TGTGCCAGCAGCCCTAACACCCTCGTAGCAGTCTCCTACAATGAGCAGTTCTTC. Translated: CASSPNTLVAVSYNEQFF. The whole variable domain, filled in from reference TRBV14 and TRBJ2-1, reads EAGVTQFPSHSVIEKGQTVTLRCDPISGHDNLYWYRRVMGKEIKFLLHFVKESKQDESGMPNNRFLAERTGGTYSTLKVQPAELEDSGVYFCASSPNTLVAVSYNEQFFGPGTRLTVL.

This clone was found a few times. This chain uses TRBV18 with TRBJ2-1; 7 bases fit TRBD2. With V trimmed by 5 bases and J by 1 base, 2 bases remained unmatched. CDR3 size: 14 residues. The germline V gene has CDR1 KGHSH and CDR2 LQKENI. In DNA, the CDR3 is TGTGCCAGCTCAGGCGGGAGTTCCTACAATGAGCAGTTCTTC. Its protein is CASSGGSSYNEQFF.

There are a few counts of this clone. This rearrangement joins TRBV6-1 to TRBJ2-5; D possibly corresponds to TRBD1 (5 bases). V was clipped by 3 bases and J by 5 bases, with 16 bases between them. CDR3 length: 15 amino acids. Germline CDR1 reads MNHNS; CDR2 reads SASEGT. Here the CDR3 DNA reads TGTGCCAGCAGTGATCCCTTTGCAGGGATGGAGACCCAGTACTTC. Translation: CASSDPFAGMETQYF.

Of note for this clone: Within the sample, other DNA sequences also encode this same CDR3. V is TRBV7-2 and J is TRBJ2-1; 7 bases align to TRBD2. V shed 1 base and J 4 bases; nucleotides not matched to a gene: 7. Germline CDR1 reads SGHTA; CDR2 reads FQGNSA. The CDR3 runs to 16 residues. CDR3 sequence (DNA): TGTGCCAGCAGCTTAGTCGTTAGGGAGGGTTACAATGAGCAGTTCTTC. Residues: CASSLVVREGYNEQFF.

This clone was counted between two and nine times. This sequence joins TRBV4-2 and TRBJ1-4; D is unresolved. V shed 2 bases and J shed 15 bases, with 19 bases lying between them. Per the germline V gene, CDR1 is LGHNA and CDR2 is YNFKEQ. The CDR3 totals 14 residues. The CDR3 loop is CASSQRANEKDVFF. CDR3 coding DNA: TGTGCCAGCAGCCAAAGGGCCAACGAGAAAGACGTGTTTTTT.

The chain is built from TRBV2 and TRBJ1-5; 8 bases are shared with TRBD1. V gave up 7 bases and J gave up 7 bases; unmatched junction bases: 9. The CDR3 totals 14 residues. Per the germline V gene, CDR1 is SNHLY and CDR2 is FYNNEI. The CDR3 DNA follows: TGTGCCAGCATGATGGGCAGGGGGCGGCAGCCCCAGCATTTT. Its protein is CASMMGRGRQPQHF.

This clone came up a few times. The chain recombines TRBV18 with TRBJ1-4; D remains unclear. The V end was cut by 4 bases, the J end by 15 bases, with 15 bases between. CDR1 and CDR2 (germline): KGHSH, LQKENI. This CDR3 contains 12 residues. DNA of the CDR3: TGTGCCAGCTCACTGGGCGAAGGCAATGTGTTTTTT. Its translation is CASSLGEGNVFF.

This sequence joins TRBV11-2 and TRBJ2-3; perhaps TRBD1 as D (6 bases). The germline CDR1 and CDR2 sequences are SGHAT and FQNNGV. The CDR3 runs 12 residues. V shed 5 bases and J shed 5 bases, with 8 bases lying between them. DNA of the CDR3: TGTGCCAGCAGCCCGACAGGAGATACGCAGTATTTT. This translates into CASSPTGDTQYF.

The sample holds a few counts of this clone. The chain uses TRBV6-1 and TRBJ2-1; 8 bases align to TRBD1. CDR1 MNHNS and CDR2 SASEGT come from the germline V gene. Trimming at V came to 6 bases and at J to 5 bases, leaving 9 bases not matched to a gene. This CDR3 has 15 residues. DNA for the CDR3: TGTGCCAGCAGGAGGGATCCGACAGGGGACAATGAGCAGTTCTTC. Translation gives CASRRDPTGDNEQFF.

The chain recombines TRBV7-2 with TRBJ1-4, with a possible D match to TRBD1 (5 bases). The V gene's germline CDR1 is SGHTA and CDR2 FQGNSA. The CDR3 runs 15 residues. V was shortened by 2 bases and J by 4 bases, with 11 bases between the two germline ends. In DNA, the CDR3 is TGTGCCAGCAGCTTACTCGGGGACCATAATGAAAAACTGTTTTTT. Translation gives CASSLLGDHNEKLFF.

This chain connects TRBV4-1 to TRBJ2-7; TRBD2 aligns across 15 bases. The V gene end was trimmed by 4 bases and the J gene end by 5 bases; junction bases not matched to a gene: 6. There are 16 residues in the CDR3. Germline V CDR1 and CDR2: MGHRA, YSYEKL. CDR3 nucleotide sequence: TGCGCCAGCAGCCGGACTAGCGGGAGGGTGTCCGACGAGCAGTACTTC. Protein product: CASSRTSGRVSDEQYF.

This clone was detected only a few times. The V gene is TRBV11-1, the J gene TRBJ2-5; D is unresolved. Germline V gene data show CDR1 as SGHAT and CDR2 as FQDESV (reference sequence). The CDR3 is 13 residues long. Between the trimmed V and J ends, which lost 8 bases and 2 bases, there was a span of 12 bases. This CDR3 reads CASSRASQETQYF. CDR3 bases: TGTGCCAGCTCTCGGGCTAGTCAAGAGACCCAGTACTTC.

The chain has TRBV9 and TRBJ2-5, with a possible D match to TRBD2 (6 bases). The V end was cut by 3 bases, the J end by 2 bases, with 20 bases between. CDR1 is SGDLS and CDR2 is YYNGEE in the germline V gene. This CDR3 is 17 amino acids long. The CDR3 bases are TGTGCCAGCAGCGCCAGCGCCGGGACTCAAAGGCAAGAGACCCAGTACTTC. This translates into CASSASAGTQRQETQYF.

The chain links TRBV28 to TRBJ2-7; TRBD1 agrees at 8 bases. This CDR3 comprises 13 residues. J was trimmed by 6 bases and V by 6 bases; bases with no gene match: 7. Germline-derived CDR1 and CDR2 are MDHEN and SYDVKM. The CDR3, as DNA: TGTGCCAGCAGCTCGGGACAGGTTCGCGAGCAGTACTTC. Translating it yields CASSSGQVREQYF.

CDR3 region: CASSSDRSNEQFF. DNA of the CDR3: TGTGCCAGCAGCTCGGACAGAAGCAATGAGCAGTTCTTC. The V call is TRBV5-8, the J call TRBJ2-1; D is perhaps TRBD1 (6 bases). Looked up from germline, CDR1 is SGHTS and CDR2 is YDEGEE. Deletions cut 3 bases from V and 6 bases from J, with 10 bases between. The length of the CDR3 is 13 residues.

The chain carries TRBV19 and TRBJ2-1, with 9 positions matching TRBD1. The length of the CDR3 is 15 residues. Germline V gives CDR1 LNHDA, CDR2 SQIVND (reference sequence). The V gene end was trimmed by 9 bases and the J gene end by 4 bases; junction bases not matched to a gene: 10. The CDR3 spells CASTGRQGVYNEQFF. CDR3 nucleotide sequence: TGTGCCAGCACCGGACGACAGGGGGTATACAATGAGCAGTTCTTC.

This clone was counted between two and nine times. The V and J genes are TRBV7-2 and TRBJ2-7, with a weak D call TRBD1 (5 bases). V was trimmed by 5 bases and J by 2 bases, leaving 10 bases between them. CDR1 SGHTA and CDR2 FQGNSA come from the germline V gene. This CDR3 is built from 13 residues. CDR3 DNA: TGTGCCAGCAGCACATTGACAGCCTACGAGCAGTACTTC. This translates into CASSTLTAYEQYF.

This clone was detected a few times. The rearrangement links TRBV11-1 to TRBJ2-2; possible D gene TRBD1, 6 bases. The CDR3 consists of 16 residues. Looked up from germline, CDR1 is SGHAT and CDR2 is FQDESV (reference sequence). Trimming removed 1 base from V and 3 bases from J, with 12 bases in between. CDR3 protein: CASSLGGHGHTGELFF. The CDR3, as DNA: TGTGCCAGCAGCTTAGGGGGACATGGACACACCGGGGAGCTGTTTTTT.

V usage is TRBV27 and J usage is TRBJ2-7; possible D gene TRBD1, 6 bases. CDR1 MNHEY and CDR2 SMNVEV come from the germline V gene (reference sequence). The V end lost 3 bases, the J end lost 2 bases, and 11 bases lay between the germline ends. The CDR3 consists of 14 residues. CDR3 in amino acids: CASSLGHDTYEQYF. DNA of the CDR3: TGTGCCAGCAGTTTGGGACATGATACCTACGAGCAGTACTTC.